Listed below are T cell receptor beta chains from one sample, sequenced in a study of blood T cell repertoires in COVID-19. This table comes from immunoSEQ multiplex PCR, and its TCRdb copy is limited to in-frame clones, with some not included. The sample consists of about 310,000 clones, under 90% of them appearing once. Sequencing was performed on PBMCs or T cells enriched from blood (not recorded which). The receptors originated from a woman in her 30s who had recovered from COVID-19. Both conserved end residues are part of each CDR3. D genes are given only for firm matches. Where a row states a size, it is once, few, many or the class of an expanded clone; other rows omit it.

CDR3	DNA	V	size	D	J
CASSGTTGTPTYEQYF	TGCGCCAGCAGCGGGACAACGGGGACACCAACCTACGAGCAGTACTTC	TRBV5-1	-	-	TRBJ2-7
CASSPNGGRDGYGYTF	TGTGCCAGCAGCCCGAACGGGGGAAGAGATGGCTATGGCTACACCTTC	TRBV7-2	-	-	TRBJ1-2
CASSYATGGSYGYTF	TGTGCCAGCAGCTATGCGACAGGCGGTTCCTATGGCTACACCTTC	TRBV5-4	-	-	TRBJ1-2
CASSLLYREGEKLFF	TGTGCCAGCAGTTTATTGTACAGGGAAGGGGAAAAACTGTTTTTT	TRBV27	-	-	TRBJ1-4
CATSPGGFVSGNTIYF	TGTGCCACCAGCCCCGGGGGGTTTGTCTCTGGAAACACCATATATTTT	TRBV15	-	-	TRBJ1-3
CASREGAPGLAGADTQYF	TGTGCCAGCAGAGAGGGGGCCCCGGGACTAGCGGGAGCAGATACGCAGTATTTT	TRBV9	once	TRBD2	TRBJ2-3
CASRGTGENIQYF	TGTGCCAGCAGGGGGACAGGGGAAAACATTCAGTACTTC	TRBV7-3	-	TRBD1	TRBJ2-4
CAISESRDSGLNYGYTF	TGTGCCATCAGTGAGTCCCGGGACAGTGGACTTAACTATGGCTACACCTTC	TRBV10-3	few	TRBD1	TRBJ1-2
CASSRTGFGGYTF	TGTGCCAGCAGCCGTACAGGGTTTGGTGGCTACACCTTC	TRBV12-3/TRBV12-4	-	-	TRBJ1-2
CASSPNSPLDEQFF	TGTGCCAGCAGTCCAAACTCGCCCCTAGATGAGCAGTTCTTC	TRBV6-4	-	-	TRBJ2-1
CASSDLQRIPYEQYF	TGTGCCAGCAGTGACCTACAGAGAATCCCCTACGAGCAGTACTTC	TRBV25-1	-	-	TRBJ2-7
CANCSGDPNEQFF	TGTGCCAATTGTAGCGGGGACCCCAATGAGCAGTTCTTC	TRBV10-3	once	TRBD2	TRBJ2-1
CASRVAGVVTGELFF	TGTGCCAGCAGGGTGGCGGGAGTGGTCACCGGGGAGCTGTTTTTT	TRBV6-5	-	TRBD2	TRBJ2-2
CASSTDTPYNEQFF	TGTGCCAGCTCGACAGATACACCCTACAATGAGCAGTTCTTC	TRBV28	-	-	TRBJ2-1
CASAYGQGWTEAFF	TGTGCCAGCGCCTACGGACAGGGATGGACTGAAGCTTTCTTT	TRBV2	-	TRBD1	TRBJ1-1
CASSLRTSPYEQYF	TGTGCCAGCAGCTTGAGGACAAGTCCCTACGAGCAGTACTTC	TRBV7-9	-	-	TRBJ2-7
CASSQVDMGLAAPGGEQYF	TGCGCCAGCAGCCAAGTTGATATGGGACTAGCGGCCCCCGGGGGAGAGCAGTACTTC	TRBV4-1	few	TRBD2	TRBJ2-7
CASSPGRGTYEQYF	TGCGCCAGCAGCCCTGGACGGGGAACCTACGAGCAGTACTTC	TRBV4-1	-	-	TRBJ2-7
CASSQSLTGDGDTQYF	TGTGCCAGCAGCCAGAGCTTGACAGGGGATGGAGATACGCAGTATTTT	TRBV14	-	TRBD1	TRBJ2-3
CASSRDRVDEKLFF	TGTGCCAGCAGTCGGGACAGGGTGGATGAAAAACTGTTTTTT	TRBV5-8	-	TRBD1	TRBJ1-4
CASSQDKRGRANYGYTF	TGCGCCAGCAGCCAAGATAAAAGGGGCAGAGCTAACTATGGCTACACCTTC	TRBV4-1	once	-	TRBJ1-2
CASSPSGQRNEKLFF	TGTGCCAGCAGCCCCTCGGGACAGAGAAATGAAAAACTGTTTTTT	TRBV9	-	TRBD1	TRBJ1-4
CASSRNLRDTSEQYF	TGTGCCAGCAGCCGGAATCTCCGGGACACCTCCGAGCAGTACTTC	TRBV3-1/TRBV3-2	-	-	TRBJ2-7
CASSRGVGDTQYF	TGTGCCAGTAGTAGGGGGGTGGGAGATACGCAGTATTTT	TRBV19	-	-	TRBJ2-3
CASSLGRANTEAFF	TGTGCCAGCAGCTTAGGCAGGGCAAACACTGAAGCTTTCTTT	TRBV7-2	-	-	TRBJ1-1
CASSSTVYNSPLHF	TGTGCCAGCAGCTCGACAGTTTATAATTCACCCCTCCACTTT	TRBV9	-	-	TRBJ1-6
CASSPGGPNQPQHF	TGTGCCAGCAGTCCGGGCGGGCCCAATCAGCCCCAGCATTTT	TRBV16	-	-	TRBJ1-5
CASSLSGTRNSPLHF	TGTGCCAGCAGTCTGTCCGGGACACGAAATTCACCCCTCCACTTT	TRBV28	once	-	TRBJ1-6
CASSLQRELVNEQFF	TGCGCCAGCAGCCTCCAGCGGGAGCTTGTGAATGAGCAGTTCTTC	TRBV4-3	-	TRBD2	TRBJ2-1
CASSGYVGVAFF	TGTGCCAGCAGCGGCTACGTAGGGGTCGCTTTCTTT	TRBV9	-	-	TRBJ1-1
CASSQGPGGNYEQYF	TGTGCCAGCAGCCAAGGTCCGGGGGGAAACTACGAGCAGTACTTC	TRBV14	-	TRBD2	TRBJ2-7
CSVGGRAILAGELFF	TGCAGCGTTGGGGGGAGGGCCATTCTGGCCGGGGAGCTGTTTTTT	TRBV29-1	-	TRBD2	TRBJ2-2
CASSAQVGLGYTF	TGTGCCAGCAGTGCGCAGGTGGGGCTTGGCTACACCTTC	TRBV5-6	-	-	TRBJ1-2
CASSLSSTGELFF	TGTGCCAGCAGTTTATCCAGCACCGGGGAGCTGTTTTTT	TRBV27	once	-	TRBJ2-2
CASSQPSQIYGYTF	TGCGCCAGCAGTCAACCCAGTCAGATCTATGGCTACACCTTC	TRBV23-1	-	-	TRBJ1-2
CASSGRDIWDEKLFF	TGTGCCAGCAGCGGACGGGACATTTGGGATGAAAAACTGTTTTTT	TRBV9	-	-	TRBJ1-4
CASRPPGGFIDYGYTF	TGCGCCAGCAGGCCCCCTGGGGGGTTTATAGACTATGGCTACACCTTC	TRBV5-1	-	-	TRBJ1-2
CASSLGQGGNQPQHF	TGTGCCAGCAGTTTAGGACAGGGAGGGAATCAGCCCCAGCATTTT	TRBV6-5	-	TRBD1	TRBJ1-5
CASSTSRRATNEKLFF	TGTGCCAGTAGTACCTCCCGTCGTGCAACTAATGAAAAACTGTTTTTT	TRBV19	-	-	TRBJ1-4
CASSQLWGLAGAGELFF	TGTGCCAGCAGCCAACTTTGGGGACTAGCGGGAGCCGGGGAGCTGTTTTTT	TRBV14	-	TRBD2	TRBJ2-2
CASSLNSPLHF	TGTGCCAGCAGTCTCAATTCACCCCTCCACTTT	TRBV7-9	-	-	TRBJ1-6
CASRYSRGYEQYF	TGTGCCAGCAGATACTCCAGGGGCTACGAGCAGTACTTC	TRBV27	-	-	TRBJ2-7
CASSPPSYSLNEKLFF	TGTGCCAGCTCACCACCTAGTTACAGCTTAAATGAAAAACTGTTTTTT	TRBV18	-	-	TRBJ1-4
CASRGVGVTEAFF	TGTGCCAGCCGGGGGGTCGGGGTCACTGAAGCTTTCTTT	TRBV12-3/TRBV12-4	-	-	TRBJ1-1
CASSPALGGRNTEAFF	TGTGCCAGCTCACCCGCTCTTGGGGGCAGAAACACTGAAGCTTTCTTT	TRBV18	-	-	TRBJ1-1